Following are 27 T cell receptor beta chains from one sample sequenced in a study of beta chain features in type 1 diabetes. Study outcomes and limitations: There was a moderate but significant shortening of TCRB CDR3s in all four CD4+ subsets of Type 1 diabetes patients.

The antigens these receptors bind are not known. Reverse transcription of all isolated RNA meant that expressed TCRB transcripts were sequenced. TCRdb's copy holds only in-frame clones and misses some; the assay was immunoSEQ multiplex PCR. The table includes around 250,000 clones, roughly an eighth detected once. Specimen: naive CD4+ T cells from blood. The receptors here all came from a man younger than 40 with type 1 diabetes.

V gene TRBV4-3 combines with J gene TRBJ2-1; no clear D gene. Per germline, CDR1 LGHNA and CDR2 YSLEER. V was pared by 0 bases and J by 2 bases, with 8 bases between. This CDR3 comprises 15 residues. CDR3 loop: CASSQEPDTYNEQFF. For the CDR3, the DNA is TGCGCCAGCAGCCAAGAGCCAGATACCTACAATGAGCAGTTCTTC.

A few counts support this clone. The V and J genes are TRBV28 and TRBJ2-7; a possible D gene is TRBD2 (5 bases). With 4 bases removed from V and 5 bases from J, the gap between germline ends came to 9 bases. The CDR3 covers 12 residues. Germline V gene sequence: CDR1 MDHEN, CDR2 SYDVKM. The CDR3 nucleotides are TGTGCCAGCAGTTCGCCCGGGAACGAGCAGTACTTC. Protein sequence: CASSSPGNEQYF.

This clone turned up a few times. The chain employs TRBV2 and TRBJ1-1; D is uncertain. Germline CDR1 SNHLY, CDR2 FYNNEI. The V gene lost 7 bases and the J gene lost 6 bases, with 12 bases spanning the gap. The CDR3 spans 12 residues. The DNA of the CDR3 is TGTGCCAGCAATAGTCGCGGGGCTGAAGCTTTCTTT. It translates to CASNSRGAEAFF.

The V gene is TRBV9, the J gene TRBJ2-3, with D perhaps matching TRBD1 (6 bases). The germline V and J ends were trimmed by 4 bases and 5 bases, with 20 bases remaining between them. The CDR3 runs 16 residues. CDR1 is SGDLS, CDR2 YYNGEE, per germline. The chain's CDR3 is CASSITDRFSGDTQYF. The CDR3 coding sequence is TGTGCCAGCAGCATCACTGACAGGTTCAGTGGAGATACGCAGTATTTT.

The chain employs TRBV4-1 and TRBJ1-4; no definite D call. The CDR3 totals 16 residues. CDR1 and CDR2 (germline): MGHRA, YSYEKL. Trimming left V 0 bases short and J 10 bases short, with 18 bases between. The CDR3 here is CASSQEGTGLRGKLFF. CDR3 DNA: TGCGCCAGCAGCCAAGAAGGAACTGGGCTGCGGGGAAAACTGTTTTTT.

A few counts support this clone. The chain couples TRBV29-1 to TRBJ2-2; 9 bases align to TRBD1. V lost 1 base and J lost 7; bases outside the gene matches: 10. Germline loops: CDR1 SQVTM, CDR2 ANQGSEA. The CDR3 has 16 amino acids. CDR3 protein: CSVEGYRGQGRGELFF. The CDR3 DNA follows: TGCAGCGTTGAAGGTTACAGGGGGCAAGGGCGCGGGGAGCTGTTTTTT.

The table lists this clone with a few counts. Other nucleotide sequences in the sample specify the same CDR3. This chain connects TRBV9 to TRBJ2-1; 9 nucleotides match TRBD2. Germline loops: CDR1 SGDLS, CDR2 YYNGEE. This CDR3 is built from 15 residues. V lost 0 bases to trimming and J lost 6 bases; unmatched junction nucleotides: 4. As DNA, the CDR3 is TGTGCCAGCAGCGTAGGCTTAGCGGGAGCCAATGAGCAGTTCTTC. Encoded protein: CASSVGLAGANEQFF.

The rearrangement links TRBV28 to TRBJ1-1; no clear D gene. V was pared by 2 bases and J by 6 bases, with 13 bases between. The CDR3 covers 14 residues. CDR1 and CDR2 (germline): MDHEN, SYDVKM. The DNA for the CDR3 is TGTGCCAGCAGTTTAGTCCGGGGAAGGGCTGAAGCTTTCTTT. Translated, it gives CASSLVRGRAEAFF.

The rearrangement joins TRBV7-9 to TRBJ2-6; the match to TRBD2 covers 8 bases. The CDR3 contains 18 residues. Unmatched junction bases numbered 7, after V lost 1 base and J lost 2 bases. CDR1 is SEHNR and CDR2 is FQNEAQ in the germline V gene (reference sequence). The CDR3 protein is CASSLGVGRAAGANVLTF. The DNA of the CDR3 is TGTGCCAGCAGCTTAGGGGTCGGGAGGGCCGCTGGGGCCAACGTCCTGACTTTC.

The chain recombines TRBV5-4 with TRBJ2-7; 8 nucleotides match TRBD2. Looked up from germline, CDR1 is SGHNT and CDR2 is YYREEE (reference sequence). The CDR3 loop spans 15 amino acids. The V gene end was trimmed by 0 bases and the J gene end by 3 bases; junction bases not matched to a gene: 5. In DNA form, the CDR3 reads TGTGCCAGCAGCTTGGGAGCGGGGGACCTCTACGAGCAGTACTTC. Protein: CASSLGAGDLYEQYF.

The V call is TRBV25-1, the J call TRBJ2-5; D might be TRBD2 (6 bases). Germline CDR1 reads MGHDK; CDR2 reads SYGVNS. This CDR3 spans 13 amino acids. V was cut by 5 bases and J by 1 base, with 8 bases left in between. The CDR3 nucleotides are TGTGCCAGCAGTCGGGACTCCCAAGAGACCCAGTACTTC. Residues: CASSRDSQETQYF. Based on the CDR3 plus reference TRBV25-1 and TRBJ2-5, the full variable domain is EADIYQTPRYLVIGTGKKITLECSQTMGHDKMYWYQQDPGMELHLIHYSYGVNSTEKGDLSSESTVSRIRTEHFPLTLESARPSHTSQYLCASSRDSQETQYFGPGTRLLVL.

CDR3 DNA: TGCACCAGCAGCACTCCTCTAGCGGGAGGGGACACCGGGGAGCTGTTTTTT. Its protein is CTSSTPLAGGDTGELFF. This sequence joins TRBV1 and TRBJ2-2; the table calls TRBD2, which could not be checked here. TRBV1 is tagged as a pseudogene. There are 17 residues in the CDR3.

The CDR3 DNA reads as TGTGCCAGCAGCGCCCGACTAGCGGGAGTGCCCGGGGAGCTGTTTTTT. Its protein product is CASSARLAGVPGELFF. The V and J genes are TRBV9 and TRBJ2-2, with 12 bases matching TRBD2. The J segment lost 6 bases and the V segment lost 3 bases, leaving 6 bases of the junction unmatched. There are 16 residues in the CDR3. Germline V gives CDR1 SGDLS, CDR2 YYNGEE.

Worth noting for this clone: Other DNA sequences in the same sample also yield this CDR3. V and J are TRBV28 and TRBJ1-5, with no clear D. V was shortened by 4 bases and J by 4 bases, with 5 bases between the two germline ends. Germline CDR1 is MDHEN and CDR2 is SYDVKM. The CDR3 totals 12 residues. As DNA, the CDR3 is TGTGCCAGCAGTTCCCAGAATCAGCCCCAGCATTTT. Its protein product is CASSSQNQPQHF. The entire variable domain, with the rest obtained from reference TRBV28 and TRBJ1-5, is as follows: DVKVTQSSRYLVKRTGEKVFLECVQDMDHENMFWYRQDPGLGLRLIYFSYDVKMKEKGDIPEGYSVSREKKERFSLILESASTNQTSMYLCASSSQNQPQHFGDGTRLSIL.

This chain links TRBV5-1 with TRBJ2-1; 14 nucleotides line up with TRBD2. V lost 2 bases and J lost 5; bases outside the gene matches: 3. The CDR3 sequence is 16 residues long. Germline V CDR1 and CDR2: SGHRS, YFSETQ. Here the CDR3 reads CASSFRLAGGHNEQFF. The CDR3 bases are TGCGCCAGCAGCTTCCGACTAGCGGGAGGGCACAATGAGCAGTTCTTC.

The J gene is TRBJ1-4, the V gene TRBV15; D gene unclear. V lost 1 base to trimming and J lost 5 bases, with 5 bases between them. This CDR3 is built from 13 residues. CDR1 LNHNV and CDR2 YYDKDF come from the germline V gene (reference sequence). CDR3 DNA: TGTGCCACCAGCAGAGTCCCAAATGAAAAACTGTTTTTT. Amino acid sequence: CATSRVPNEKLFF.

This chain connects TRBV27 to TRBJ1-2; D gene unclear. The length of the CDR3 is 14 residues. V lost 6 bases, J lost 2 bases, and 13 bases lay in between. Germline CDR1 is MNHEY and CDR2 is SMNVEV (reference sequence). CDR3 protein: CASRDRSGNYGYTF. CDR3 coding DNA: TGTGCCAGCAGAGACCGGTCGGGGAACTATGGCTACACCTTC.

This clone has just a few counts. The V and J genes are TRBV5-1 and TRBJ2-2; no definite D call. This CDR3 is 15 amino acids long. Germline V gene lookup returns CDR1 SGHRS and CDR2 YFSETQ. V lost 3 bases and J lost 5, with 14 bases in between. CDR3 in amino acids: CASSSGRFGTGELFF. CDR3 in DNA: TGCGCCAGCAGCTCGGGTCGTTTTGGTACCGGGGAGCTGTTTTTT.

CDR3 sequence: CASWSGQDGEQYF. CDR3 DNA: TGTGCCAGCTGGTCAGGACAGGATGGCGAGCAGTACTTC. The chain is built from TRBV25-1 and TRBJ2-7, with TRBD1 matching 7 bases. With V trimmed by 8 bases and J by 6 bases, 10 bases remained unmatched. Germline CDR1 MGHDK, CDR2 SYGVNS. The CDR3 runs 13 residues.

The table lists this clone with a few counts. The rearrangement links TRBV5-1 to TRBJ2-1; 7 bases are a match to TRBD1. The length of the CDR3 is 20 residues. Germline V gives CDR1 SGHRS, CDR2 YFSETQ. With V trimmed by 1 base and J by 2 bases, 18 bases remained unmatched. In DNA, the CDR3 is TGCGCCAGCAGCTTGTTTATCCCCGGAGACGCCGGGACAGCCTACAATGAGCAGTTCTTC. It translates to CASSLFIPGDAGTAYNEQFF. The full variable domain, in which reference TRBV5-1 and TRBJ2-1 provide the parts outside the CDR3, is KAGVTQTPRYLIKTRGQQVTLSCSPISGHRSVSWYQQTPGQGLQFLFEYFSETQRNKGNFPGRFSGRQFSNSRSEMNVSTLELGDSALYLCASSLFIPGDAGTAYNEQFFGPGTRLTVL.

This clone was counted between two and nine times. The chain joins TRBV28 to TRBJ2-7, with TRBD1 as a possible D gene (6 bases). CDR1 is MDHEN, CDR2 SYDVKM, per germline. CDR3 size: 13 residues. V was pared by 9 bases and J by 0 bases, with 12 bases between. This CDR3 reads CASRPGHSYEQYF. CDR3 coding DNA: TGTGCCAGTCGACCGGGACACTCCTACGAGCAGTACTTC.

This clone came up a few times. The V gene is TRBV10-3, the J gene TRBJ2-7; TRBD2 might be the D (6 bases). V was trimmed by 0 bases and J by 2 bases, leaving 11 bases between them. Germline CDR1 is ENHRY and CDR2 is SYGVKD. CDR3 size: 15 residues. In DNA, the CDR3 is TGTGCCATCAGTGAGTCGACGGGGGACCCCTACGAGCAGTACTTC. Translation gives CAISESTGDPYEQYF.

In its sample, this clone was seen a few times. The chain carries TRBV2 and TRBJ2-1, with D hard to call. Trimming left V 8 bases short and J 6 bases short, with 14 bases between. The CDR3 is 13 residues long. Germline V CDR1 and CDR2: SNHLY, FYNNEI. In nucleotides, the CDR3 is TGTGCCAGCCAGGATGCCCCGGTCAATGAGCAGTTCTTC. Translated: CASQDAPVNEQFF.

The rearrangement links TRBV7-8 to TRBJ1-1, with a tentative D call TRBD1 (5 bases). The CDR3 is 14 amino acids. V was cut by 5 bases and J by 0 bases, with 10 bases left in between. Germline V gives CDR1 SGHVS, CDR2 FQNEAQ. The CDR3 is CASSPGQMNTEAFF. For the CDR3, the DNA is TGTGCCAGCAGCCCCGGACAAATGAACACTGAAGCTTTCTTT.

As DNA, the CDR3 is TGTGCCAGCAGCCCCCGACTAGCGAACACAGATACGCAGTATTTT. Its protein is CASSPRLANTDTQYF. The chain is built from TRBV7-2 and TRBJ2-3; 8 bases line up with TRBD2. The V gene's germline CDR1 is SGHTA and CDR2 FQGNSA. V dropped 5 bases and J dropped 2; count of bases not matched to a gene: 6. CDR3 size: 15 residues.

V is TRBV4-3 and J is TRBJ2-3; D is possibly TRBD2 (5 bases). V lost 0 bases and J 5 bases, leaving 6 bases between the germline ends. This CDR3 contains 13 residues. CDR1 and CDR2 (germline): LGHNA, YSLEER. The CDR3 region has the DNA TGCGCCAGCAGCCAAGAGGGGAGAGATACGCAGTATTTT. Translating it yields CASSQEGRDTQYF.

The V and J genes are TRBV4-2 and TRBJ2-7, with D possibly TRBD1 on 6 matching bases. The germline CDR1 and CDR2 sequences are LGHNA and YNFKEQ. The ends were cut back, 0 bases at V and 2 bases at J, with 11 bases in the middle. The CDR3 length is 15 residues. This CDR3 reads CASSQDRQVTYEQYF. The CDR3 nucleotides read TGTGCCAGCAGCCAAGATCGACAGGTCACCTACGAGCAGTACTTC.